What follows describes a single TCR beta chain. Its antigen is not known. This sample is part of a study of blood T cells in healthy people across ages. Trimming removed 6 bases at V and 4 bases at J, with 13 bases between. This CDR3 spans 15 amino acids. Study results and limitations: The authors considered diversity estimates from one million T cells to be underestimates.

For the second PCR, which ran for roughly 6 to 12 cycles, a sample-barcoded 5' primer and a J-beta primer mix were used. Every molecule of cDNA carried a tag from a template-switch adaptor with 12 random nucleotides. Via MiXCR, TCRdb re-called the 5' RACE reads, giving one row per CDR3 protein. Among 800,000 or so distinct CDR3 sequences listed, 20% to 30% were seen once. The same data also went into a second study, on T cells of mothers and their children. As that report states: Nine systemically healthy Caucasian donors: three mothers, six children.

This TCR came from a boy aged 10-17 years in good health. The V call is TRBV12-3 or TRBV12-4, the J call TRBJ2-6, with a possible D match to TRBD1 (6 bases). The sequenced sample consisted of blood. In DNA form, the CDR3 reads TGTGCCAGCAGAACCACAGGGATGGGGGCCAACGTCCTGACTTTC. Its translation: CASRTTGMGANVLTF.